Each of the 29 T cell receptor beta chains below was sequenced from the same sample in a study of cytomegalovirus exposure and HLA in healthy donors. PCR involved 60 Vbeta and 13 Jbeta primers. Some clones are missing from TCRdb's copy, which holds only in-frame ones; the method was immunoSEQ multiplex PCR. The sample features about 90,000 clones, with 3% to 4% in its top ten. Sample: PBMCs. These receptors came from a woman younger than 45 in good health and CMV-seronegative.

The chain carries TRBV7-9 and TRBJ1-2; possibly TRBD1 for D (5 bases). Trimming pared 7 bases from V and 4 bases from J, leaving 7 bases between. CDR1 and CDR2 (germline): SEHNR, FQNEAQ (reference sequence). CDR3 size: 11 residues. CDR3 in amino acids: CASTGGYGYTF. Written as DNA, the CDR3 is TGTGCCAGCACCGGGGGCTATGGCTACACCTTC.

The chain couples TRBV5-1 to TRBJ1-1; weak D call: TRBD1 (6 bases). The length of the CDR3 is 14 residues. Trimming cost V 2 bases and J 6 bases, with 14 bases left between them. Germline V gene sequence: CDR1 SGHRS, CDR2 YFSETQ. The CDR3, as DNA: TGCGCCAGCAGCTTCTTCTCCACAGGGTCTGAAGCTTTCTTT. Protein sequence: CASSFFSTGSEAFF.

CDR3 DNA: TGTGCCAGCTCACCGGGACAGGGAATGACCGGGGAGCTGTTTTTT. This translates into CASSPGQGMTGELFF. The rearrangement joins TRBV18 to TRBJ2-2; 9 nucleotides line up with TRBD1. Germline trimming cut 3 bases from V and 5 bases from J; bases unmatched to any gene: 4. CDR1 KGHSH and CDR2 LQKENI come from the germline V gene. This CDR3 comprises 15 residues.

The rearrangement joins TRBV5-4 to TRBJ2-3, with 9 bases matching TRBD2. Germline V gene sequence: CDR1 SGHNT, CDR2 YYREEE (reference sequence). After removal of 3 bases from V and 1 base from J, the junction contained 3 bases not matched to a gene. This CDR3 spans 15 amino acids. The CDR3, as DNA: TGTGCCAGCAGCTCGGTAGCGGGAGGCACAGATACGCAGTATTTT. It translates to CASSSVAGGTDTQYF. The entire variable domain, with the rest obtained from reference TRBV5-4 and TRBJ2-3, is as follows: ETGVTQSPTHLIKTRGQQVTLRCSSQSGHNTVSWYQQALGQGPQFIFQYYREEENGRGNFPPRFSGLQFPNYSSELNVNALELDDSALYLCASSSVAGGTDTQYFGPGTRLTVL.

V usage is TRBV13 and J usage is TRBJ2-1; 8 nucleotides align to TRBD2. CDR3 size: 17 residues. Germline values: CDR1 PRHDT, CDR2 FYEKMQ (reference sequence). The V and J ends lost 4 bases and 1 base, in that order; junction bases with no gene match: 9. CDR3 DNA sequence: TGTGCCAGCAGCTCCCAGGCGGGGGGAGAGTCCTACAATGAGCAGTTCTTC. Its translation is CASSSQAGGESYNEQFF.

This chain's CDR3 is CASSPIVPYDKNIQYF. CDR3 DNA sequence: TGTGCCAGCAGTCCTATCGTCCCATACGACAAAAACATTCAGTACTTC. The V and J genes are TRBV27 and TRBJ2-4; D remains unclear. Looked up from germline, CDR1 is MNHEY and CDR2 is SMNVEV (reference sequence). V was clipped by 5 bases and J by 3 bases, with 17 bases between them. The length of the CDR3 is 16 residues.

V usage is TRBV5-4 and J usage is TRBJ2-7, with D hard to call. CDR1 is SGHNT and CDR2 is YYREEE in the germline V gene (reference sequence). The CDR3 extends over 13 amino acids. Trimming removed 4 bases from V and 0 bases from J, with 8 bases in between. The DNA for the CDR3 is TGTGCCAGCAGCGTGGACGGCTCCTACGAGCAGTACTTC. This codes for CASSVDGSYEQYF.

This chain joins TRBV7-2 and TRBJ1-5, with D unclear. Deletions cut 3 bases from V and 7 bases from J, with 7 bases between. CDR1 and CDR2 (germline): SGHTA, FQGNSA. The CDR3 has 12 residues. In nucleotides, the CDR3 is TGTGCCAGCAGCTTCGGAGAACAGCCCCAGCATTTT. Protein product: CASSFGEQPQHF.

The chain joins TRBV7-8 to TRBJ2-1, with a tentative D call TRBD1 (6 bases). The germline V gene encodes CDR1 SGHVS and CDR2 FQNEAQ. The CDR3 covers 14 residues. Trimming left V 5 bases short and J 4 bases short, with 12 bases between. The CDR3 DNA is TGTGCCAGCAGCCTTTCCGACAGGTACAATGAGCAGTTCTTC. Protein sequence: CASSLSDRYNEQFF.

The J gene is TRBJ2-3, the V gene TRBV5-1; TRBD2 aligns across 8 bases. This CDR3 is built from 14 residues. Germline CDR1 reads SGHRS; CDR2 reads YFSETQ. The V segment lost 6 bases and the J segment 5 bases; nucleotides outside the gene matches: 8. CDR3 region: CASNAGGFGDTQYF. The CDR3 nucleotides read TGCGCCAGCAATGCGGGAGGCTTTGGAGATACGCAGTATTTT.

This chain uses TRBV7-9 with TRBJ2-7; 9 nucleotides line up with TRBD1. Germline V gene lookup returns CDR1 SEHNR and CDR2 FQNEAQ (reference sequence). The CDR3 sequence is 14 residues long. The ends lost 6 bases at V and 2 bases at J; junction bases unmatched: 5. CDR3 loop: CASRPDRGPYEQYF. DNA of the CDR3: TGTGCCAGCAGACCGGACAGGGGTCCCTACGAGCAGTACTTC.

The chain links TRBV27 to TRBJ1-1; TRBD1 aligns across 11 bases. The CDR3 consists of 15 residues. V dropped 2 bases and J dropped 3; count of bases not matched to a gene: 2. Germline-derived CDR1 and CDR2 are MNHEY and SMNVEV (reference sequence). CDR3 residues: CASSLKGQGDTEAFF. The CDR3 DNA is TGTGCCAGCAGTTTAAAGGGACAGGGGGACACTGAAGCTTTCTTT.

V is TRBV5-1 and J is TRBJ2-1, with D maybe TRBD1 (5 bases). This CDR3 has 17 residues. V was trimmed by 2 bases and J by 4 bases, leaving 19 bases between them. The germline gives CDR1 SGHRS, CDR2 YFSETQ. This CDR3 reads CASSFRAALRGYNEQFF. The CDR3 bases are TGCGCCAGCAGCTTTCGGGCAGCCCTAAGGGGATACAATGAGCAGTTCTTC. Combining the CDR3 with reference TRBV5-1 and TRBJ2-1 gives the whole variable domain KAGVTQTPRYLIKTRGQQVTLSCSPISGHRSVSWYQQTPGQGLQFLFEYFSETQRNKGNFPGRFSGRQFSNSRSEMNVSTLELGDSALYLCASSFRAALRGYNEQFFGPGTRLTVL.

The chain links TRBV28 to TRBJ2-7; 8 bases agree with TRBD2. With 2 bases clipped from V and 4 bases from J, the junction kept 4 bases outside the gene matches. Germline values: CDR1 MDHEN, CDR2 SYDVKM. The CDR3 loop spans 14 amino acids. The CDR3 spells CASSLRGRLYEQYF. DNA for the CDR3: TGTGCCAGCAGTTTACGCGGGAGGCTTTACGAGCAGTACTTC.

The chain couples TRBV5-1 to TRBJ2-7; the match to TRBD1 covers 7 bases. Germline V gene data show CDR1 as SGHRS and CDR2 as YFSETQ. V lost 1 base to trimming and J lost 2 bases; unmatched junction nucleotides: 6. The CDR3 runs 15 residues. CDR3 protein: CASSLIGTAAYEQYF. CDR3 DNA sequence: TGCGCCAGCAGCTTGATTGGGACAGCTGCCTACGAGCAGTACTTC.

The genes are TRBV29-1 and TRBJ2-7, with TRBD2 as a possible D gene (5 bases). The V gene lost 4 bases and the J gene lost 7 bases, with 17 bases spanning the gap. This CDR3 is built from 13 residues. Germline CDR1 and CDR2: SQVTM and ANQGSEA. CDR3 loop: CSVAGRWPGEQYF. Written as DNA, the CDR3 is TGCAGCGTTGCTGGCAGATGGCCGGGGGAGCAGTACTTC.

The J gene is TRBJ2-1, the V gene TRBV7-9; 10 bases map to TRBD2. From germline, CDR1 is SEHNR and CDR2 FQNEAQ (reference sequence). The CDR3 spans 15 residues. V lost 7 bases, J lost 5 bases, and 8 bases stayed unmatched. The DNA of the CDR3 is TGTGCCAGCAATGGGGCAGCGGGGGGGCACAATGAGCAGTTCTTC. Residues: CASNGAAGGHNEQFF.

This chain joins TRBV6-6 and TRBJ1-4, with TRBD1 as a possible D gene (6 bases). Germline CDR1 reads MNHNY; CDR2 reads SVGAGI (reference sequence). The CDR3 totals 14 residues. V lost 5 bases and J lost 6, with 13 bases in between. CDR3 DNA sequence: TGTGCCAGCAGTACTCAGGGGCATTATGAAAAACTGTTTTTT. Translated, it gives CASSTQGHYEKLFF.

The chain joins TRBV19 to TRBJ1-3; possibly TRBD1 for D (5 bases). Germline V CDR1 and CDR2: LNHDA, SQIVND (reference sequence). The CDR3 covers 13 residues. V lost 6 bases to trimming and J lost 9 bases, with 15 bases between them. The CDR3 sequence: CASRVREAGTIYF. The CDR3 DNA sequence: TGTGCCAGTAGGGTCAGGGAGGCCGGCACCATATATTTT.

V usage is TRBV7-3 and J usage is TRBJ2-1; the match to TRBD1 covers 7 bases. The CDR3 extends over 14 amino acids. V lost 6 bases to trimming and J lost 4 bases; unmatched junction nucleotides: 6. The germline V gene has CDR1 SGHTA and CDR2 FQGTGA. Here the CDR3 DNA reads TGTGCCAGCAGGCTGACAGGGCGATACAATGAGCAGTTCTTC. Protein: CASRLTGRYNEQFF.

The chain joins TRBV4-1 to TRBJ1-2; 8 bases match TRBD1. CDR1 is MGHRA and CDR2 is YSYEKL in the germline V gene. This CDR3 is 18 amino acids long. Trimming took 2 bases from V and 0 from J; bases not matched to a gene: 11. The CDR3 protein is CASSQIARTGTSNYGYTF. CDR3 nucleotide sequence: TGCGCCAGCAGCCAAATAGCACGGACAGGGACGTCTAACTATGGCTACACCTTC.

This chain joins TRBV5-6 and TRBJ1-2; D gene unclear. Germline assignment: CDR1 SGHDT and CDR2 YYEEEE. The CDR3 is made up of 14 amino acids. The germline V and J ends were trimmed by 2 bases and 3 bases, with 11 bases remaining between them. This CDR3 is CASSLEGNYYGYTF. The CDR3 nucleotides are TGTGCCAGCAGCTTAGAGGGCAACTACTATGGCTACACCTTC. The full variable domain, completed using reference TRBV5-6 and TRBJ1-2, is DAGVTQSPTHLIKTRGQQVTLRCSPKSGHDTVSWYQQALGQGPQFIFQYYEEEERQRGNFPDRFSGHQFPNYSSELNVNALLLGDSALYLCASSLEGNYYGYTFGSGTRLTVV.

The CDR3 spells CASSFRFSSRANSPLHF. The CDR3, as DNA: TGTGCCAGCAGTTTTCGTTTTTCCAGCAGGGCAAATTCACCCCTCCACTTT. This chain uses TRBV27 with TRBJ1-6; the D gene is possibly TRBD1 (5 bases). This CDR3 region has 17 residues. From germline, CDR1 is MNHEY and CDR2 SMNVEV (reference sequence). V was trimmed by 3 bases and J by 7 bases, leaving 19 bases between them.

The V gene is TRBV11-3, the J gene TRBJ2-3, with D perhaps matching TRBD1 (6 bases). V was cut by 6 bases and J by 2 bases, with 9 bases left in between. CDR3 length: 13 residues. The germline V gene has CDR1 SGHNT and CDR2 YENEEA. CDR3 in amino acids: CASRDRDTDTQYF. DNA for the CDR3: TGTGCCAGCAGGGACAGAGACACAGATACGCAGTATTTT.

Remarks on this clone: The junction departs from the called germline gene at one end, perhaps through a read error. V is TRBV7-7 and J is TRBJ2-2, with 9 bases fitting TRBD1. The germline V gene encodes CDR1 SSHAT and CDR2 FNYEAQ (reference sequence). This CDR3 comprises 14 residues. CDR3 protein: CASSWRQGAGELFF. CDR3 DNA sequence: TGTGCTAGCAGCTGGAGACAGGGGGCCGGGGAGCTGTTTTTT.

The rearrangement joins TRBV7-8 to TRBJ2-1, with D perhaps matching TRBD1 (6 bases). V lost 4 bases to trimming and J lost 4 bases, with 8 bases between them. The CDR3 has 13 residues. Germline CDR1 reads SGHVS; CDR2 reads FQNEAQ. The CDR3 DNA reads TGTGCCAGCAGCTCCCAGGGGTACAATGAGCAGTTCTTC. Translation: CASSSQGYNEQFF.

The rearrangement joins TRBV5-1 to TRBJ2-1, with D hard to call. Germline CDR1 SGHRS, CDR2 YFSETQ. This CDR3 region has 16 residues. V was shortened by 0 bases and J by 2 bases, with 12 bases between the two germline ends. The CDR3 spells CASSLALPPTYNEQFF. The CDR3 DNA reads TGCGCCAGCAGCTTGGCCCTACCACCTACCTACAATGAGCAGTTCTTC. Drawing the rest from reference TRBV5-1 and TRBJ2-1, the complete variable domain is KAGVTQTPRYLIKTRGQQVTLSCSPISGHRSVSWYQQTPGQGLQFLFEYFSETQRNKGNFPGRFSGRQFSNSRSEMNVSTLELGDSALYLCASSLALPPTYNEQFFGPGTRLTVL.

The CDR3 sequence is CASSGNTGELFF. CDR3 nucleotides: TGTGCCAGTTCGGGTAACACCGGGGAGCTGTTTTTT. The chain has TRBV28 and TRBJ2-2; no clear D. Germline values: CDR1 MDHEN, CDR2 SYDVKM. The CDR3 has 12 residues. The germline V and J ends were trimmed by 9 bases and 2 bases, with 7 bases remaining between them.

The rearrangement uses TRBV5-1 and TRBJ1-2; 7 positions match TRBD1. The J segment lost 8 bases and the V segment lost 3 bases, leaving 13 bases of the junction unmatched. CDR3 length: 15 residues. CDR1 SGHRS and CDR2 YFSETQ come from the germline V gene. CDR3 amino acids: CASSYGGTAESGYTF. The CDR3 nucleotides are TGCGCCAGCAGCTACGGTGGGACAGCGGAATCAGGCTACACCTTC.